The rows below give T cell receptor beta chains drawn from one sample of a study of T cells in Graves' hyperthyroidism and ophthalmopathy. In TCRdb, the multiplex PCR reads were re-called with MiXCR into one record per CDR3 protein. Of about 350,000 distinct CDR3 sequences listed, approximately 14% are singletons. The sequenced material came from blood. These receptors were collected from a woman aged 25 to 39 with Graves' hyperthyroidism. CDR3s include the opening cysteine and the closing phenylalanine or tryptophan. A D gene is named only where the DNA matches it firmly. Expanded clones get a size class; other rows say once, few or many, or leave the size out.

v_call: TRBV10-3; d_call: -; j_call: TRBJ2-1; clone_size: -; cdr3_nt: TGTGCCACCAAACAGAGCCCGTCAGATGAGCAGTTCTTC; cdr3_aa: CATKQSPSDEQFF
v_call: TRBV5-5; d_call: -; j_call: TRBJ1-2; clone_size: many; cdr3_nt: TGTGCCAGCAGCTTATCCGGGGGAATCGGAGCTAACTATGGCTACACCTTC; cdr3_aa: CASSLSGGIGANYGYTF
v_call: TRBV4-3; d_call: -; j_call: TRBJ1-2; clone_size: -; cdr3_nt: TGCGCCAGCAGCCAAGATTGGTCGGCGGTCTATGGCTACACCTTC; cdr3_aa: CASSQDWSAVYGYTF
v_call: TRBV29-1; d_call: TRBD1; j_call: TRBJ2-1; clone_size: many; cdr3_nt: TGCAGCGTGGCCCGGGACAGCGTTTCTGGAGCCTACAATGAGCAGTTCTTC; cdr3_aa: CSVARDSVSGAYNEQFF
v_call: TRBV29-1; d_call: -; j_call: TRBJ2-5; clone_size: -; cdr3_nt: TGCAGCGTTGGGAGGGGGGGGCAGCTCCAAGAGACCCAGTACTTC; cdr3_aa: CSVGRGGQLQETQYF
v_call: TRBV29-1; d_call: TRBD2; j_call: TRBJ2-1; clone_size: -; cdr3_nt: TGCAGCGCCGACAGATCTCCCGGGACTAGCGTTAGTGAGCAGTTCTTC; cdr3_aa: CSADRSPGTSVSEQFF
v_call: TRBV7-9; d_call: -; j_call: TRBJ2-5; clone_size: many; cdr3_nt: TGTGCCAGCAGCTTCGAGGGGTTGCATTTAGAGACCCAGTACTTC; cdr3_aa: CASSFEGLHLETQYF
v_call: TRBV28; d_call: -; j_call: TRBJ2-5; clone_size: many; cdr3_nt: TGTGCCAGCAGTCCACTAAAGTTACAGGGTGGGGAGACCCAGTACTTC; cdr3_aa: CASSPLKLQGGETQYF
v_call: TRBV28; d_call: TRBD1; j_call: TRBJ1-6; clone_size: many; cdr3_nt: TGTGCCAGCAGTACCCAACAGGGGGCGTATAATTCACCCCTCCACTTT; cdr3_aa: CASSTQQGAYNSPLHF
v_call: TRBV5-1; d_call: TRBD1; j_call: TRBJ2-1; clone_size: -; cdr3_nt: TGCGCCAGCAGCTTGGAGGGACAGCACAATGAGCAGTTCTTC; cdr3_aa: CASSLEGQHNEQFF
v_call: TRBV18; d_call: -; j_call: TRBJ1-5; clone_size: few; cdr3_nt: TGTGCCAGCTCAAGGGGGGGAGATCAGCCCCAGCATTTT; cdr3_aa: CASSRGGDQPQHF
v_call: TRBV28; d_call: TRBD1; j_call: TRBJ2-2; clone_size: -; cdr3_nt: TGTGCCACCTACCGACAGGGATCGAACACCGGGGAGCTGTTTTTT; cdr3_aa: CATYRQGSNTGELFF
v_call: TRBV12-3/TRBV12-4; d_call: TRBD1; j_call: TRBJ1-4; clone_size: many; cdr3_nt: TGTGCCAGCACCGAGGGACAGCGGCGAAAACTGTTTTTT; cdr3_aa: CASTEGQRRKLFF
v_call: TRBV19; d_call: -; j_call: TRBJ2-2; clone_size: -; cdr3_nt: TGTGCCAGTAGTTCCCGGAGAGGCACCGGGGAGCTGTTTTTT; cdr3_aa: CASSSRRGTGELFF
v_call: TRBV6-2/TRBV6-3; d_call: TRBD2; j_call: TRBJ2-1; clone_size: few; cdr3_nt: TGTGCCAGCACTCTCCTAGCGGGAGGATCGTCCAATGAGCAGTTCTTC; cdr3_aa: CASTLLAGGSSNEQFF
v_call: TRBV5-4; d_call: -; j_call: TRBJ2-3; clone_size: -; cdr3_nt: TGTGCCAGCAGCTTGGAAGGGGGTCCGGGTAGCACAGATACGCAGTATTTT; cdr3_aa: CASSLEGGPGSTDTQYF
v_call: TRBV9; d_call: -; j_call: TRBJ1-6; clone_size: many; cdr3_nt: TGTGCCAGCAGCGGCCCGGACAGCTCCTATAATTCACCCCTCCACTTT; cdr3_aa: CASSGPDSSYNSPLHF
v_call: TRBV28; d_call: -; j_call: TRBJ2-4; clone_size: many; cdr3_nt: TGTGCCAGCAGCCTCAAAAAATTATCTGGAGCCAAAAACATTCAGTACTTC; cdr3_aa: CASSLKKLSGAKNIQYF
v_call: TRBV5-1; d_call: -; j_call: TRBJ1-2; clone_size: few; cdr3_nt: TGCGCCAGCAGCTTGGATGGAGGAACTGGCTACACCTTC; cdr3_aa: CASSLDGGTGYTF
v_call: TRBV6-1; d_call: -; j_call: TRBJ2-3; clone_size: many; cdr3_nt: TGTGCCAGCAGTGGGCTAGACAGGTTAACCTCAGATACGCAGTATTTT; cdr3_aa: CASSGLDRLTSDTQYF
v_call: TRBV2; d_call: TRBD1; j_call: TRBJ1-6; clone_size: -; cdr3_nt: TGTGCCAGCAGTGAAAGCCTCACAGGGGGGTCCTATTCACCCCTCCACTTT; cdr3_aa: CASSESLTGGSYSPLHF
v_call: TRBV28; d_call: -; j_call: TRBJ1-5; clone_size: many; cdr3_nt: TGTGCCAGCAGTTTCTTAAGCAATCAGCCCCAGCATTTT; cdr3_aa: CASSFLSNQPQHF
v_call: TRBV15; d_call: -; j_call: TRBJ2-3; clone_size: many; cdr3_nt: TGTGCCACCAGAAACTCAGGGGTTAGCACAGATACGCAGTATTTT; cdr3_aa: CATRNSGVSTDTQYF
v_call: TRBV28; d_call: -; j_call: TRBJ2-7; clone_size: -; cdr3_nt: TGTGCCAGCAGTTTACTTCCAGGAAAGGGCGAGCAGTACTTC; cdr3_aa: CASSLLPGKGEQYF
v_call: TRBV11-2; d_call: -; j_call: TRBJ2-3; clone_size: -; cdr3_nt: TGTGCCAGCAGTTTAGCCCCGGCTACCAGTGTCACAGATACGCAGTATTTT; cdr3_aa: CASSLAPATSVTDTQYF
v_call: TRBV29-1; d_call: -; j_call: TRBJ1-4; clone_size: few; cdr3_nt: TGCAGCGTTGAAATCTCGTCTCCTGAAAAACTGTTTTTT; cdr3_aa: CSVEISSPEKLFF
v_call: TRBV6-2/TRBV6-3; d_call: -; j_call: TRBJ1-5; clone_size: many; cdr3_nt: TGTGCCAGCAGTTATGGGGACGGGAGCAATCAGCCCCAGCATTTT; cdr3_aa: CASSYGDGSNQPQHF
v_call: TRBV28; d_call: -; j_call: TRBJ2-1; clone_size: few; cdr3_nt: TGTGCCAGCAGTTTAGGCACGGAGGGTTCTAACAATGAGCAGTTCTTC; cdr3_aa: CASSLGTEGSNNEQFF
v_call: TRBV6-1; d_call: TRBD1; j_call: TRBJ2-3; clone_size: few; cdr3_nt: TGTGCCAGCAGCCGCTACCGCAGGACAGGGCGTCCCGGAACCACAGATACGCAGTATTTT; cdr3_aa: CASSRYRRTGRPGTTDTQYF
v_call: TRBV19; d_call: -; j_call: TRBJ1-4; clone_size: -; cdr3_nt: TGTGCCAGTAGTATCTCCGGACTAAGGGGAAAAGAAAAACTGTTTTTT; cdr3_aa: CASSISGLRGKEKLFF
v_call: TRBV7-2; d_call: -; j_call: TRBJ2-6; clone_size: -; cdr3_nt: TGTGCCAGCGAGCCTCCTGGGGCCAACGTCCTGACTTTC; cdr3_aa: CASEPPGANVLTF